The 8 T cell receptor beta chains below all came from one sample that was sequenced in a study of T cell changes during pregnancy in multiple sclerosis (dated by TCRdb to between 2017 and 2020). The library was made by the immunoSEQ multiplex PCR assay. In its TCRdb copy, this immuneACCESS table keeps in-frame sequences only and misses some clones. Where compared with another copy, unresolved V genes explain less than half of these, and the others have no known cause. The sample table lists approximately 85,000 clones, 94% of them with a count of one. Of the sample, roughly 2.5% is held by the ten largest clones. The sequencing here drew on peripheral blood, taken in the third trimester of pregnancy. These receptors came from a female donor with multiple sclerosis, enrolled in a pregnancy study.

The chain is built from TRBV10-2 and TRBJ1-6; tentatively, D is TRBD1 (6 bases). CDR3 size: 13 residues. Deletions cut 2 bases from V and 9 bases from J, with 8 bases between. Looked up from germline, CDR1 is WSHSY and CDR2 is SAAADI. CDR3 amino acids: CASSETGSSPLHF. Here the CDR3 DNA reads TGCGCCAGCAGTGAGACAGGGAGTTCACCCCTCCACTTT.

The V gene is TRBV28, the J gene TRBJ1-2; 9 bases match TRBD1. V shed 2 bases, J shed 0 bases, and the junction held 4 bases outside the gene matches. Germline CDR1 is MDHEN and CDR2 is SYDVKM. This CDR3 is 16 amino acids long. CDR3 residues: CASSLRGQGSNYGYTF. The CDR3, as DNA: TGTGCCAGCAGTTTACGGGGACAGGGCTCTAACTATGGCTACACCTTC.

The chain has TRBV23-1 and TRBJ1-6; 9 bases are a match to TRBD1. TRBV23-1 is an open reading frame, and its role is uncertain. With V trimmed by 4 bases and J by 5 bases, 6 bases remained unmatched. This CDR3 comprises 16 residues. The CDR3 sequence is CASSLRQGDDNSPLHF. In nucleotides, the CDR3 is TGCGCCAGCAGTCTGCGACAGGGGGATGATAATTCACCCCTCCACTTT.

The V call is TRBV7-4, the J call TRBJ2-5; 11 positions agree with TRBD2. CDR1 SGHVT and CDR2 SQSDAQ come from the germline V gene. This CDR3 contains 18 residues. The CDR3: CGRASSLGPSGGPETQYF. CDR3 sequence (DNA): TGTGGCCGTGCCAGCAGCTTAGGGCCTAGCGGGGGGCCCGAGACCCAGTACTTC.

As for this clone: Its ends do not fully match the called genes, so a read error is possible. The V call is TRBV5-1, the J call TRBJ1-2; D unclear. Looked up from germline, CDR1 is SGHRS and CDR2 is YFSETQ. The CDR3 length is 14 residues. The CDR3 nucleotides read TGCGCCAGCAGGCCTTTGGGTAGCGAGGAGGTTTTGGCCTTC. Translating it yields CASRPLGSEEVLAF.

CDR3 region: CASSLDGPGTGALSEQYF. The CDR3 DNA reads as TGTGCCAGCAGCTTAGACGGACCCGGGACAGGGGCTTTAAGTGAGCAGTACTTC. This chain connects TRBV13 to TRBJ2-7, with 10 bases fitting TRBD1. Germline CDR1 PRHDT, CDR2 FYEKMQ (reference sequence). With 1 base clipped from V and 7 bases from J, the junction kept 16 bases outside the gene matches. The CDR3 length is 18 residues.

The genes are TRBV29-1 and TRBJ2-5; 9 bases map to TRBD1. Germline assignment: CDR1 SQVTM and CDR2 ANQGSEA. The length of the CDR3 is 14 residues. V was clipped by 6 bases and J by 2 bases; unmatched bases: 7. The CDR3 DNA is TGCAGCGTCGAACCGGGACAGGGACAAGAGACCCAGTACTTC. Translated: CSVEPGQGQETQYF. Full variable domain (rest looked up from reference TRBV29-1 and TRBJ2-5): SAVISQKPSRDICQRGTSLTIQCQVDSQVTMMFWYRQQPGQSLTLIATANQGSEATYESGFVIDKFPISRPNLTFSTLTVSNMSPEDSSIYLCSVEPGQGQETQYFGPGTRLLVL.

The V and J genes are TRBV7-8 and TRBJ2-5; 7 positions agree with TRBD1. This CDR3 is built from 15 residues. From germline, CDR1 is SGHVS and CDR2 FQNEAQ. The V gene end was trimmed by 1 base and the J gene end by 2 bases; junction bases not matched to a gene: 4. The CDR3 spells CASSLGQGRQETQYF. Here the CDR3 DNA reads TGTGCCAGCAGCTTAGGACAGGGCAGACAAGAGACCCAGTACTTC.